The 23 T cell receptor beta chains in this list originate from one sample, sequenced in a study of OX40 agonist ivuxolimab in advanced cancers. Assay used: immunoSEQ multiplex PCR; TCRdb lists only in-frame clones, some missing. Of 55,000 to 70,000 clones in the sample, more than 75% are singletons; the top ten hold 2.6%. Sequencing was performed on CD4+ or CD8+ T cells sorted from blood, taken in a trial of the OX40 agonist ivuxolimab. The source of these receptors is an adult with an advanced solid tumor such as melanoma, head and neck, liver or kidney cancer.

This chain links TRBV6-5 with TRBJ1-2, with D unclear. Between the trimmed V and J ends, which lost 5 bases and 8 bases, there was a span of 18 bases. There are 14 residues in the CDR3. The germline gives CDR1 MNHEY, CDR2 SVGAGI. CDR3 in amino acids: CASSEIPASGGYTF. The CDR3, as DNA: TGTGCCAGCAGTGAAATTCCGGCCTCGGGCGGCTACACCTTC.

CDR3 nucleotides: TGTGCCAGCAGCTTGAACAATGAGCAGTTCTTC. Encoded protein: CASSLNNEQFF. The chain recombines TRBV13 with TRBJ2-1; D unresolved. Germline CDR1 is PRHDT and CDR2 is FYEKMQ (reference sequence). The CDR3 runs 11 residues. Trimming shortened V by 3 bases and J by 5 bases, and 2 bases separated the two germline ends.

V is TRBV28 and J is TRBJ2-5; a possible D gene is TRBD1 (6 bases). The CDR3 is 13 amino acids. The germline V gene has CDR1 MDHEN and CDR2 SYDVKM. The V end was cut by 2 bases, the J end by 7 bases, with 11 bases between. CDR3 residues: CASSLDRLTTQYF. The CDR3 DNA reads as TGTGCCAGCAGTTTAGACAGGCTAACGACCCAGTACTTC.

This chain links TRBV27 with TRBJ2-2, with D hard to call. Germline loops: CDR1 MNHEY, CDR2 SMNVEV (reference sequence). V was pared by 3 bases and J by 4 bases, with 9 bases between. The CDR3 has 14 residues. The CDR3 DNA follows: TGTGCCAGCAGTTTGGCAGTCTCCACCGGGGAGCTGTTTTTT. Its protein is CASSLAVSTGELFF.

This chain links TRBV11-2 with TRBJ1-2; no clear D gene. The CDR3 length is 13 residues. The germline V gene has CDR1 SGHAT and CDR2 FQNNGV. V dropped 5 bases and J dropped 4 bases, with 11 bases sitting between them. CDR3 nucleotides: TGTGCCAGCAGCCCAGAGGAGGCCTATGGCTACACCTTC. It yields the protein CASSPEEAYGYTF.

The chain couples TRBV5-5 to TRBJ1-5, with TRBD1 matching 9 bases. J gave up 10 bases and V 4 bases, and 9 bases lay outside the gene matches. The germline V gene has CDR1 SGHKS and CDR2 YYEKEE (reference sequence). This CDR3 comprises 14 residues. The chain's CDR3 is CASSPFDRGDPQHF. CDR3 bases: TGTGCCAGCAGCCCCTTCGACAGGGGGGATCCCCAGCATTTT.

This rearrangement joins TRBV11-2 to TRBJ1-5; D gene ambiguous. CDR3 length equals 13 residues. Trimming took off 6 bases at V and 4 bases at J, with 10 bases between the two ends. Germline CDR1 SGHAT, CDR2 FQNNGV. CDR3 nucleotides: TGTGCCAGCAGACAAGACGGGAATCAGCCCCAGCATTTT. This codes for CASRQDGNQPQHF.

Of note for this clone: This CDR3 is also generated by other DNA sequences in the sample. The chain recombines TRBV5-1 with TRBJ2-5; D is possibly TRBD1 (6 bases). This CDR3 contains 14 residues. Looked up from germline, CDR1 is SGHRS and CDR2 is YFSETQ. V was shortened by 5 bases and J by 5 bases, with 16 bases between the two germline ends. CDR3 nucleotides: TGCGCCAGCAGTCATCAGGGGCACTCGGAGACCCAGTACTTC. Encoded protein: CASSHQGHSETQYF.

The chain carries TRBV9 and TRBJ2-1; TRBD2 matches 8 bases. The CDR3 is made up of 13 amino acids. CDR1 SGDLS and CDR2 YYNGEE come from the germline V gene. Trimming cost V 5 bases and J 8 bases; bases outside gene matches: 6. The DNA of the CDR3 is TGTGCCAGCAGTACGGGACTAGTAGATGAGCAGTTCTTC. Translating gives CASSTGLVDEQFF.

The chain combines TRBV7-2 with TRBJ2-5; 9 bases match TRBD2. There are 17 residues in the CDR3. Germline V gene lookup returns CDR1 SGHTA and CDR2 FQGNSA. The V and J ends lost 4 bases and 4 bases, in that order; junction bases with no gene match: 13. The CDR3 bases are TGTGCCAGCAGCTACCCACCAAAGCAAGCGGGGGGAGAGACCCAGTACTTC. It yields the protein CASSYPPKQAGGETQYF. Supplemented by reference TRBV7-2 and TRBJ2-5, the full variable domain reads GAGVSQSPSNKVTEKGKDVELRCDPISGHTALYWYRQSLGQGLEFLIYFQGNSAPDKSGLPSDRFSAERTGGSVSTLTIQRTQQEDSAVYLCASSYPPKQAGGETQYFGPGTRLLVL.

In nucleotides, the CDR3 is TGCGCCAGCAGCCCCGGGGAGGGAGATACGCAGTATTTT. Translated: CASSPGEGDTQYF. The chain is built from TRBV5-1 and TRBJ2-3; 7 nucleotides line up with TRBD2. The CDR3 is 13 residues long. V shed 4 bases, J shed 5 bases, and the junction held 4 bases outside the gene matches. Germline assignment: CDR1 SGHRS and CDR2 YFSETQ.

For the CDR3, the DNA is TGTGCCAGCAGCTACTTATCTGGAAACACCATATATTTT. It translates to CASSYLSGNTIYF. V is TRBV7-9 and J is TRBJ1-3; no definite D call. Germline CDR1 is SEHNR and CDR2 is FQNEAQ (reference sequence). The CDR3 covers 13 residues. Trimming removed 4 bases at V and 1 base at J, with 5 bases between.

This rearrangement joins TRBV15 to TRBJ2-3, with D possibly being TRBD2 (6 bases). Germline loops: CDR1 LNHNV, CDR2 YYDKDF (reference sequence). The germline V and J ends were trimmed by 1 base and 3 bases, with 11 bases remaining between them. The CDR3 is made up of 15 amino acids. The CDR3 loop is CATSRGRAWTDTQYF. DNA for the CDR3: TGTGCCACCAGCAGAGGGAGGGCATGGACAGATACGCAGTATTTT.

This chain uses TRBV20-1 with TRBJ1-2; TRBD1 is a possible D gene (5 bases). Germline loops: CDR1 DFQATT, CDR2 SNEGSKA (reference sequence). The CDR3 runs to 11 residues. Trimming pared 6 bases from V and 8 bases from J, leaving 13 bases between. This chain's CDR3 is CSAPGPWGYTF. For the CDR3, the DNA is TGCAGTGCCCCGGGACCCTGGGGCTACACCTTC.

This chain joins TRBV5-1 and TRBJ1-1; 7 nucleotides agree with TRBD1. With V trimmed by 1 base and J by 12 bases, 9 bases remained unmatched. The CDR3 consists of 13 residues. Per germline, CDR1 SGHRS and CDR2 YFSETQ. The CDR3 is CASSLTGEGGTFF. The CDR3 DNA reads as TGCGCCAGCAGCTTGACAGGGGAGGGCGGAACTTTCTTT.

The chain combines TRBV21-1 with TRBJ2-7; the table calls TRBD1, which could not be checked here. TRBV21-1 is flagged as a pseudogene. CDR3 size: 19 residues. The CDR3 DNA sequence: TGTGCCAGCAGCACCCAAATGACAAACAGGGGACGGCTCTCCTACGAGCAGTACTTC. It specifies CASSTQMTNRGRLSYEQYF.

This CDR3 reads CAISPSPDTQYF. The CDR3 DNA follows: TGTGCCATCAGCCCCAGTCCAGATACGCAGTATTTT. This chain links TRBV10-3 with TRBJ2-3; no firm D call. The germline CDR1 and CDR2 sequences are ENHRY and SYGVKD. With 6 bases removed from V and 4 bases from J, the gap between germline ends came to 8 bases. The CDR3 totals 12 residues.

This clone was seen more than once but under ten times. CDR3: CASSGRGAYEQYF. CDR3 bases: TGTGCCAGCAGTGGTCGGGGGGCCTACGAGCAGTACTTC. The V and J genes are TRBV2 and TRBJ2-7; 7 bases match TRBD2. The CDR3 consists of 13 residues. The germline gives CDR1 SNHLY, CDR2 FYNNEI. The V and J ends lost 4 bases and 2 bases, in that order; junction bases with no gene match: 2.

The rearrangement joins TRBV4-1 to TRBJ2-1, with TRBD2 matching over 9 bases. The V gene end was trimmed by 1 base and the J gene end by 6 bases; junction bases not matched to a gene: 7. Germline V gene data show CDR1 as MGHRA and CDR2 as YSYEKL. The CDR3 extends over 16 amino acids. The CDR3 reads CASSQGRLAGINEQFF. Written as DNA, the CDR3 is TGCGCCAGCAGCCAAGGACGTCTAGCGGGGATCAATGAGCAGTTCTTC.

This rearrangement joins TRBV28 to TRBJ2-1, with D possibly matching TRBD1 (6 bases). Germline-derived CDR1 and CDR2 are MDHEN and SYDVKM. This CDR3 spans 15 amino acids. Trimming took off 6 bases at V and 4 bases at J, with 16 bases between the two ends. CDR3 region: CASRGDTKIYNEQFF. CDR3 nucleotide sequence: TGTGCCAGCAGGGGGGACACAAAGATATACAATGAGCAGTTCTTC.

This clone was detected once. This chain links TRBV6-6 with TRBJ2-7, with D perhaps matching TRBD2 (5 bases). CDR1 and CDR2 (germline): MNHNY, SVGAGI (reference sequence). V was clipped by 7 bases and J by 2 bases, with 12 bases between them. The CDR3 totals 13 residues. The CDR3 region is CASTWTATYEQYF. The CDR3 region has the DNA TGTGCCAGCACCTGGACTGCTACCTACGAGCAGTACTTC.

This clone was counted between two and nine times. The chain joins TRBV7-8 to TRBJ2-2, with unresolved D. CDR1 and CDR2 from the germline V gene are SGHVS and FQNEAQ. This CDR3 is built from 13 residues. The V gene lost 5 bases and the J gene lost 6 bases, with 10 bases spanning the gap. CDR3 nucleotides: TGTGCCAGCAGCCTCAATGGTCCCGGGGAGCTGTTTTTT. Amino acids: CASSLNGPGELFF. The entire variable domain, with the rest obtained from reference TRBV7-8 and TRBJ2-2, is as follows: GAGVSQSPRYKVAKRGQDVALRCDPISGHVSLFWYQQALGQGPEFLTYFQNEAQLDKSGLPSDRFFAERPEGSVSTLKIQRTQQEDSAVYLCASSLNGPGELFFGEGSRLTVL.

The V gene is TRBV11-2, the J gene TRBJ1-5; possible D gene TRBD1, 5 bases. The length of the CDR3 is 12 residues. V lost 5 bases and J lost 7, with 9 bases in between. Germline loops: CDR1 SGHAT, CDR2 FQNNGV. The CDR3 region is CASSREGQPQHF. The CDR3 coding sequence is TGTGCCAGCAGCCGAGAGGGGCAGCCCCAGCATTTT.